These T cell receptor beta chains were read from a single sample in a study of T cell responses to AZD1222 COVID-19 vaccine. Profiling relied on immunoSEQ multiplex PCR, and the TCRdb table lists in-frame clones only, not all of them. This table has 150,000 to 250,000 clones, approximately 89% appearing once. This sample comprised peripheral blood, obtained 28 days after the second AZD1222 dose. The receptors come from an adult who received the AZD1222 COVID-19 vaccine. Each CDR3 is given with its conserved first and last residue. A D gene is named only where the DNA matches it firmly. Some rows mark clone size as missing; the rest say once, few, many or name a class of expanded clone.

D gene	V gene	J gene	clone size	CDR3 protein	CDR3 DNA
TRBD2	TRBV11-2	TRBJ2-7	.	CASSLDRGAYEQYF	TGTGCCAGCAGCTTAGATCGGGGGGCCTACGAGCAGTACTTC
.	TRBV24-1	TRBJ2-1	.	CATSGPPGGSSYNEQFF	TGTGCCACCAGTGGGCCCCCCGGGGGTAGCAGCTACAATGAGCAGTTCTTC
.	TRBV24-1	TRBJ2-1	.	CATSDVGERDNEQFF	TGTGCCACCAGTGACGTGGGGGAACGTGACAATGAGCAGTTCTTC
.	TRBV5-4	TRBJ2-6	.	CASSLLPGRDVLTF	TGTGCCAGCAGCTTGTTGCCAGGGAGAGACGTCCTGACTTTC
TRBD2	TRBV27	TRBJ2-1	.	CASSFSGRGEQFF	TGTGCCAGCAGTTTTTCCGGGAGGGGTGAGCAGTTCTTC
.	TRBV7-3	TRBJ2-3	.	CASSLTGEADTQYF	TGTGCCAGCAGCTTAACAGGGGAGGCAGATACGCAGTATTTT
.	TRBV4-1	TRBJ2-5	.	CASSQEGPGAYGGETQYF	TGCGCCAGCAGCCAAGAAGGCCCTGGGGCCTACGGCGGGGAGACCCAGTACTTC
.	TRBV28	TRBJ1-3	.	CASSSPGLGAAFNTIYF	TGTGCCAGCAGTTCCCCCGGATTGGGAGCGGCCTTTAACACCATATATTTT
TRBD1	TRBV28	TRBJ2-7	few	CASSPIGTAYEQYF	TGTGCCAGCAGTCCGATCGGGACAGCTTACGAGCAGTACTTC
TRBD2	TRBV5-1	TRBJ2-5	.	CASSLLGGSLQTQYF	TGCGCCAGCAGCTTGCTCGGCGGGAGTTTACAGACCCAGTACTTC
TRBD2	TRBV2	TRBJ2-7	few	CASSDRLAGVEQYF	TGTGCCAGCAGTGACAGATTAGCGGGAGTCGAGCAGTACTTC
.	TRBV6-5	TRBJ2-1	.	CASSYLTGRPFF	TGTGCCAGCAGTTACTTGACAGGGAGGCCGTTCTTC
TRBD2	TRBV6-5	TRBJ2-7	.	CATQLGTSGDYEQYF	TGTGCCACCCAATTGGGGACTAGCGGGGACTACGAGCAGTACTTC
.	TRBV2	TRBJ2-2	.	CASSESANTGELFF	TGTGCCAGCAGTGAAAGCGCTAACACCGGGGAGCTGTTTTTT
TRBD1	TRBV10-1	TRBJ1-1	.	CASSEGAGGWNTEAFF	TGCGCCAGCAGTGAAGGGGCAGGGGGCTGGAACACTGAAGCTTTCTTT
.	TRBV4-1	TRBJ1-3	.	CASSQVVRAGNTIYF	TGCGCCAGCAGCCAAGTTGTCAGAGCTGGAAACACCATATATTTT
.	TRBV7-9	TRBJ2-3	.	CASSPMRDTQYF	TGTGCCAGCAGCCCCATGAGGGATACGCAGTATTTT
.	TRBV27	TRBJ2-7	.	CASSLGTDYEQYF	TGTGCCAGCAGTTTAGGGACTGACTACGAGCAGTACTTC
.	TRBV5-1	TRBJ2-6	.	CASSLETSSGANVLTF	TGCGCCAGCAGCTTGGAGACATCCTCTGGGGCCAACGTCCTGACTTTC
.	TRBV5-5	TRBJ2-7	.	CASSFGGTSSYEQYF	TGTGCCAGCAGCTTTGGTGGGACCAGCTCCTACGAGCAGTACTTC
.	TRBV7-2	TRBJ2-2	.	CASSLGTGELFF	TGTGCCAGCAGCTTAGGCACCGGGGAGCTGTTTTTT
TRBD2	TRBV7-3	TRBJ2-1	.	CASSLTGRDEQFF	TGTGCCAGCAGCTTAACCGGGAGGGATGAGCAGTTCTTC
.	TRBV25-1	TRBJ1-2	.	CASSELGARSGYTF	TGTGCCAGCAGTGAATTGGGGGCCAGGTCTGGCTACACCTTC
TRBD1	TRBV19	TRBJ1-2	.	CASDRGFNYGYTF	TGTGCCAGTGACAGGGGATTTAACTATGGCTACACCTTC
TRBD1	TRBV28	TRBJ1-2	.	CASSSLRGRGYTF	TGTGCCAGCAGTTCCCTTAGGGGGCGTGGCTACACCTTC
TRBD2	TRBV3-1/TRBV3-2	TRBJ2-1	.	CASRGTSGRLNQFF	TGTGCCAGCAGGGGGACTAGCGGTCGTTTGAATCAGTTCTTC
.	TRBV30	TRBJ2-7	.	CAWSEGYEQYF	TGTGCCTGGAGTGAGGGGTACGAGCAGTACTTC
.	TRBV9	TRBJ1-3	.	CASSPLGPSSGNTIYF	TGTGCCAGCAGCCCCCTCGGACCGTCCTCTGGAAACACCATATATTTT
.	TRBV6-5	TRBJ1-1	few	CASHMVGVEAFF	TGTGCCAGCCACATGGTGGGGGTTGAAGCTTTCTTT
.	TRBV14	TRBJ1-2	.	CASSHGQFFNYGYTF	TGTGCCAGCAGCCATGGACAGTTTTTTAACTATGGCTACACCTTC
.	TRBV7-3	TRBJ1-6	.	CASSFGVGSPLHF	TGTGCCAGCAGCTTTGGGGTAGGATCACCCCTCCACTTT
.	TRBV2	TRBJ2-4	.	CASSEAPPYGGNIQYF	TGTGCCAGCAGTGAAGCGCCCCCCTACGGGGGAAACATTCAGTACTTC
.	TRBV30	TRBJ2-2	.	CAWSGLAAHTGELFF	TGTGCCTGGAGTGGATTAGCGGCACACACCGGGGAGCTGTTTTTT
.	TRBV7-2	TRBJ1-3	.	CASSLGNTIYF	TGTGCCAGCAGCTTAGGTAACACCATATATTTT
.	TRBV6-5	TRBJ2-6	.	CASSYRPRGANVLTF	TGTGCCAGCAGTTACCGGCCTCGGGGGGCCAACGTCCTGACTTTC
.	TRBV5-1	TRBJ2-7	.	CASSLGDSSYEQYF	TGCGCCAGCAGCTTAGGGGACTCGTCCTACGAGCAGTACTTC
.	TRBV6-4	TRBJ2-5	.	CASSDGDAGTQYF	TGTGCCAGCAGTGACGGAGATGCTGGGACCCAGTACTTC
TRBD2	TRBV11-3	TRBJ2-7	.	CASSLEGGSDEQYF	TGTGCCAGCAGCTTAGAAGGCGGGAGCGACGAGCAGTACTTC
.	TRBV21-1	TRBJ1-5	.	CASSNEGGVSNQPQHF	TGTGCCAGCAGCAACGAGGGGGGTGTCAGCAATCAGCCCCAGCATTTT
TRBD2	TRBV5-1	TRBJ2-2	.	CASSLGPLAAGELFF	TGCGCCAGCAGCTTGGGCCCTCTAGCGGCCGGGGAGCTGTTTTTT
TRBD2	TRBV7-6	TRBJ2-7	.	CASSSSAGGRFYEQYF	TGTGCCAGCAGCTCTTCAGCGGGGGGAAGATTCTACGAGCAGTACTTC
TRBD1	TRBV29-1	TRBJ1-1	once	CSVEGKQGARGEAFF	TGCAGCGTCGAAGGGAAACAGGGGGCGAGAGGTGAAGCTTTCTTT
.	TRBV6-5	TRBJ1-2	.	CASRPKDMYHYGYTF	TGTGCCAGCAGACCAAAGGACATGTATCACTATGGCTACACCTTC
TRBD1	TRBV5-1	TRBJ2-1	.	CASSFGQGQTNEQFF	TGCGCCAGCAGCTTCGGGCAGGGACAGACCAATGAGCAGTTCTTC
.	TRBV9	TRBJ2-7	.	CASSVSGNYEQYF	TGTGCCAGCAGCGTATCCGGAAACTACGAGCAGTACTTC
TRBD1	TRBV5-8	TRBJ1-6	.	CASRPGTGGSYNSPLHF	TGTGCCAGCCGCCCCGGGACAGGGGGCTCCTATAATTCACCCCTCCACTTT
TRBD1	TRBV15	TRBJ2-1	.	CATSTRGGRGMVQFF	TGTGCCACCAGCACCAGAGGGGGCAGGGGGATGGTGCAGTTCTTC
TRBD1	TRBV7-9	TRBJ2-5	.	CASSEVAGGLETQYF	TGTGCCAGCAGCGAGGTCGCAGGGGGTTTAGAGACCCAGTACTTC
.	TRBV7-9	TRBJ2-3	.	CASSPIGDTQYF	TGTGCCAGCAGCCCAATTGGGGATACGCAGTATTTT
TRBD2	TRBV7-3	TRBJ2-1	once	CASSLPGLADEQFF	TGTGCCAGCAGCTTACCGGGACTAGCCGATGAGCAGTTCTTC
.	TRBV7-8	TRBJ1-5	.	CASSPRTVSQPQHF	TGTGCCAGCAGCCCCCGGACAGTAAGCCAGCCCCAGCATTTT
.	TRBV5-1	TRBJ1-1	once	CASSSFAEAFF	TGCGCCAGCAGCTCGTTCGCTGAAGCTTTCTTT
.	TRBV6-5	TRBJ2-6	once	CASRVGANVLTF	TGTGCCAGCAGGGTTGGGGCCAACGTCCTGACTTTC
.	TRBV29-1	TRBJ2-3	.	CSSRGINFGQYF	TGCAGCTCCCGGGGCATAAATTTCGGGCAGTATTTT
.	TRBV28	TRBJ1-5	.	CASSFTGQPQHF	TGTGCCAGCAGTTTTACAGGGCAGCCCCAGCATTTT
.	TRBV20-1	TRBJ2-2	once	CSASPNTGELFF	TGCAGTGCCAGTCCTAACACCGGGGAGCTGTTTTTT
.	TRBV5-4	TRBJ1-2	.	CASSESGDYGYTF	TGTGCCAGCAGCGAATCAGGGGACTATGGCTACACCTTC
.	TRBV20-1	TRBJ1-2	.	CSASVGVGYTF	TGCAGTGCTAGTGTAGGGGTTGGCTACACCTTC
.	TRBV6-1	TRBJ1-3	.	CASSESRVTGNTIYF	TGTGCCAGCAGTGAATCTAGAGTTACTGGAAACACCATATATTTT
TRBD1	TRBV30	TRBJ1-2	few	CAWSVGSGTGSRYTF	TGTGCCTGGAGTGTAGGGTCCGGGACAGGGTCCCGCTACACCTTC